The 11 T cell receptor beta chains reported below all come from one sample, sequenced in a study of shared clonotypes between healthy human individuals (dated by TCRdb to 2020 to 2022). Libraries came from the immunoSEQ multiplex PCR assay. TCRdb limited this immuneACCESS table to in-frame rearrangements with V and J called. A share of clones is missing; checked studies link under half to unresolved V genes, and the rest is unexplained. The sample yields under 2,500,000 clones; approximately 94% were counted once. More than 0.1% of the sample comes from the top ten. Sequencing input: naive CD4+ T cells sorted from blood. The cell subset or site tag for this specimen amounts to: CD45RA+ positively selected. Receptor source: a man between 18 and 35 years old in good health.

The genes are TRBV5-4 and TRBJ1-1; 9 nucleotides match TRBD1. Germline lookup yields CDR1 SGHNT and CDR2 YYREEE (reference sequence). This CDR3 is built from 13 residues. V lost 4 bases to trimming and J lost 7 bases; unmatched junction nucleotides: 5. CDR3 region: CASSGGTGSEAFF. In DNA form, the CDR3 reads TGTGCCAGCAGCGGCGGGACAGGGAGTGAAGCTTTCTTT.

This CDR3 reads CASKAGKGEQYF. CDR3 nucleotides: TGTGCCAGTAAGGCAGGGAAGGGGGAGCAGTACTTC. J is TRBJ2-7 and V is TRBV19, with D perhaps TRBD1 (5 bases). Per the germline V gene, CDR1 is LNHDA and CDR2 is SQIVND (reference sequence). Trimming stripped 7 bases from V and 7 bases from J, with 14 bases between. The CDR3 runs to 12 residues.

This chain links TRBV28 with TRBJ1-2; D not resolved. CDR3 length: 13 amino acids. V was clipped by 3 bases and J by 4 bases, with 9 bases between them. Germline loops: CDR1 MDHEN, CDR2 SYDVKM. In nucleotides, the CDR3 is TGTGCCAGCAGTTTTGCCGCGGGCTATGGCTACACCTTC. Protein product: CASSFAAGYGYTF.

The rearrangement uses TRBV10-3 and TRBJ2-3; 8 nucleotides align to TRBD2. The CDR3 is 16 residues long. Germline-derived CDR1 and CDR2 are ENHRY and SYGVKD. V was clipped by 3 bases and J by 2 bases; unmatched bases: 7. The CDR3 here is CAISEPGLGPTDTQYF. The DNA of the CDR3 is TGTGCCATCAGTGAACCGGGACTAGGCCCCACAGATACGCAGTATTTT.

This sequence joins TRBV7-9 and TRBJ2-3; 10 nucleotides match TRBD2. This CDR3 comprises 16 residues. After removal of 0 bases from V and 2 bases from J, the junction contained 2 bases not matched to a gene. Germline CDR1 SEHNR, CDR2 FQNEAQ (reference sequence). The CDR3 nucleotides are TGTGCCAGCAGCTTAGCCCTAGCGGGAGACACAGATACGCAGTATTTT. Its protein is CASSLALAGDTDTQYF.

This chain links TRBV4-1 with TRBJ1-2; 7 bases align to TRBD1. This CDR3 region has 15 residues. Germline V gives CDR1 MGHRA, CDR2 YSYEKL. V lost 1 base to trimming and J lost 1 base; unmatched junction nucleotides: 3. This chain's CDR3 is CASSQGDRVNYGYTF. CDR3 DNA sequence: TGCGCCAGCAGCCAAGGTGACAGGGTTAACTATGGCTACACCTTC.

This chain joins TRBV7-2 and TRBJ2-7; D gene ambiguous. The V end lost 0 bases, the J end lost 2 bases, and 8 bases lay between the germline ends. The CDR3 is made up of 14 amino acids. Per the germline V gene, CDR1 is SGHTA and CDR2 is FQGNSA. The CDR3 spells CASSLAPATYEQYF. DNA of the CDR3: TGTGCCAGCAGCTTAGCCCCTGCGACCTACGAGCAGTACTTC.

This chain connects TRBV6-1 to TRBJ2-1; D assignment may be TRBD1 or TRBD2 (5 bases each). The CDR3 runs to 13 residues. Per the germline V gene, CDR1 is MNHNS and CDR2 is SASEGT. V was pared by 2 bases and J by 12 bases, with 14 bases between. The CDR3 sequence: CASSETTGRRQFF. The CDR3 DNA reads TGTGCCAGCAGTGAAACAACGGGACGTAGGCAGTTCTTC.

The chain couples TRBV5-8 to TRBJ2-3; 10 bases fit TRBD2. Germline assignment: CDR1 SGHTS and CDR2 YDEGEE. This CDR3 has 16 amino acids. V gave up 0 bases and J gave up 6 bases; unmatched junction bases: 7. For the CDR3, the DNA is TGTGCCAGCAGCTTGGGAAGCGGGGGGGCCGGGGATACGCAGTATTTT. Encoded protein: CASSLGSGGAGDTQYF.

The chain couples TRBV15 to TRBJ1-1, with D possibly matching TRBD1 (5 bases). The CDR3 extends over 15 amino acids. Germline CDR1 LNHNV, CDR2 YYDKDF (reference sequence). V lost 3 bases, J lost 5 bases, and 16 bases lay in between. CDR3 nucleotides: TGTGCCACCAGCAGGGAGGGGCGGTCCGGGACTGAAGCTTTCTTT. Translated: CATSREGRSGTEAFF.

The chain links TRBV10-3 to TRBJ1-1; the D gene is possibly TRBD1 (5 bases). This CDR3 has 14 amino acids. CDR1 is ENHRY and CDR2 is SYGVKD in the germline V gene. Trimming left V 6 bases short and J 1 base short, with 12 bases between. CDR3 bases: TGTGCCATCAGAACCGGGACGGGGAACACTGAAGCTTTCTTT. Protein sequence: CAIRTGTGNTEAFF.